This T cell receptor (beta chain) was sequenced in a study of PD-1 blockade in classical Hodgkin lymphoma. Every patient had relapsed following autologous stem cell transplantation, and cohorts differed in brentuximab vedotin exposure. The CDR3 has 15 amino acids. The germline V gene encodes CDR1 SGHTA and CDR2 FQGTGA. V was shortened by 0 bases and J by 2 bases, with 7 bases between the two germline ends. The method was immunoSEQ multiplex PCR; TCRdb's version includes in-frame clones alone and lacks a portion of them. The table has under 60,000 clones, 73% seen once; the top ten hold approximately 15%.

The TCR was taken from a human donor with classical Hodgkin lymphoma. Sequencing was performed on peripheral blood mononuclear cells (PBMCs), taken before the second cycle of nivolumab. The chain is built from TRBV7-3 and TRBJ2-2, with a possible D match to TRBD1 (5 bases). CDR3 nucleotide sequence: TGTGCCAGCAGCTTAACAGGGGCAAACACCGGGGAGCTGTTTTTT. Amino acid sequence: CASSLTGANTGELFF.